The 9 T cell receptor beta chains given below trace back to one sample, sequenced in a study of shared clonotypes between healthy human individuals. Profiled with immunoSEQ multiplex PCR; TCRdb holds only in-frame clones, not every one. The data hold hundreds of thousands of clones, with about three quarters observed a single time. Sequencing was performed on memory CD4+ T cells sorted from blood. Subset: CD45RA-negative fraction. The receptor set was obtained from a woman aged 25 to 45 in good health.

V gene TRBV11-2 combines with J gene TRBJ1-2; TRBD1 aligns across 7 bases. The CDR3 is 13 residues long. Per the germline V gene, CDR1 is SGHAT and CDR2 is FQNNGV. The V and J ends lost 1 base and 6 bases, in that order; junction bases with no gene match: 2. The CDR3 nucleotides are TGTGCCAGCAGCTTAGGACAGGGACATGGCTACACCTTC. It encodes CASSLGQGHGYTF. Using reference TRBV11-2 and TRBJ1-2 for the parts outside the CDR3, the full variable domain is EAGVAQSPRYKIIEKRQSVAFWCNPISGHATLYWYQQILGQGPKLLIQFQNNGVVDDSQLPKDRFSAERLKGVDSTLKIQPAKLEDSAVYLCASSLGQGHGYTFGSGTRLTVV.

The gene calls are TRBV5-1 and TRBJ2-5, with D unresolved. Per germline, CDR1 SGHRS and CDR2 YFSETQ. This CDR3 comprises 13 residues. Trimming shortened V by 0 bases and J by 2 bases, and 5 bases separated the two germline ends. In DNA form, the CDR3 reads TGCGCCAGCAGCTTGGTTCTGCAAGAGACCCAGTACTTC. Protein product: CASSLVLQETQYF.

In its sample, this clone was seen a few times. The sample carries other DNA sequences with the same CDR3. The chain carries TRBV28 and TRBJ2-7; the match to TRBD2 covers 12 bases. V shed 5 bases, J shed 1 base, and the junction held 6 bases outside the gene matches. CDR1 and CDR2 (germline): MDHEN, SYDVKM. CDR3 length equals 16 residues. CDR3 in amino acids: CASSTPTSGSSYEQYF. CDR3 DNA sequence: TGTGCCAGCAGTACACCGACTAGCGGGAGTTCCTACGAGCAGTACTTC.

The chain carries TRBV19 and TRBJ1-2; TRBD1 matches 9 bases. V was clipped by 5 bases and J by 4 bases; unmatched bases: 5. The CDR3 covers 14 residues. The germline CDR1 and CDR2 sequences are LNHDA and SQIVND (reference sequence). CDR3 DNA: TGTGCCAGTAGTGTCGGGACAGGGCTCTATGGCTACACCTTC. This translates into CASSVGTGLYGYTF. Full variable domain (rest looked up from reference TRBV19 and TRBJ1-2): DGGITQSPKYLFRKEGQNVTLSCEQNLNHDAMYWYRQDPGQGLRLIYYSQIVNDFQKGDIAEGYSVSREKKESFPLTVTSAQKNPTAFYLCASSVGTGLYGYTFGSGTRLTVV.

This clone was picked up one time. The V and J genes are TRBV6-1 and TRBJ1-1; 9 nucleotides align to TRBD1. The CDR3 covers 14 residues. With 5 bases clipped from V and 5 bases from J, the junction kept 6 bases outside the gene matches. Germline CDR1 and CDR2: MNHNS and SASEGT. The CDR3 nucleotides read TGTGCCAGCAGTCACAGGGGGCAATATACTGAAGCTTTCTTT. Translated, it gives CASSHRGQYTEAFF.

V usage is TRBV29-1 and J usage is TRBJ2-3; D may correspond to TRBD1 or TRBD2 (6 bases each). CDR1 and CDR2 (germline): SQVTM, ANQGSEA. V lost 7 bases and J 9 bases, leaving 14 bases between the germline ends. The CDR3 sequence is 11 residues long. In nucleotides, the CDR3 is TGCAGCGCCGACGAAGGGGGGACGCAGTATTTT. It specifies CSADEGGTQYF.

CDR3 sequence: CASSFRTSGGGRELFF. The DNA for the CDR3 is TGTGCCAGCAGCTTCCGGACTAGCGGAGGGGGGCGGGAGCTGTTTTTT. The rearrangement joins TRBV13 to TRBJ2-2; 10 bases are shared with TRBD2. The J segment lost 9 bases and the V segment lost 3 bases, leaving 10 bases of the junction unmatched. Germline loops: CDR1 PRHDT, CDR2 FYEKMQ (reference sequence). This CDR3 has 16 residues.

The chain carries TRBV29-1 and TRBJ2-1; TRBD2 matches at 7 bases. The CDR3 is 18 residues long. From germline, CDR1 is SQVTM and CDR2 ANQGSEA. J gave up 0 bases and V 2 bases, and 13 bases lay outside the gene matches. CDR3 coding DNA: TGCAGCGTTGAATTCCAGCGGACCGGGGGGTCCTCCTACAATGAGCAGTTCTTC. Protein: CSVEFQRTGGSSYNEQFF.

CDR3 in amino acids: CASSLIRTGELFF. CDR3 nucleotides: TGTGCCAGCAGCTTAATTCGAACCGGGGAGCTGTTTTTT. The chain couples TRBV11-2 to TRBJ2-2; D gene uncertain. Trimming removed 2 bases from V and 5 bases from J, with 6 bases in between. The germline V gene has CDR1 SGHAT and CDR2 FQNNGV. The CDR3 extends over 13 amino acids. Combining the CDR3 with reference TRBV11-2 and TRBJ2-2 gives the whole variable domain EAGVAQSPRYKIIEKRQSVAFWCNPISGHATLYWYQQILGQGPKLLIQFQNNGVVDDSQLPKDRFSAERLKGVDSTLKIQPAKLEDSAVYLCASSLIRTGELFFGEGSRLTVL.